The clone carrying this TCR beta chain was seen just once. This entry belongs to a study of blood T cell repertoires in COVID-19. Whole-study context: Samples representing acute and convalescent COVID-19 were sourced from the United States, Italy and Spain. Nucleic acid was either cDNA or gDNA, and it came from T cells, B-cell-depleted T cells, or PBMCs.

Per the study methods: The authors estimated nucleated cell counts from reference gene primer amplification. Sequenced by immunoSEQ multiplex PCR; TCRdb stores in-frame clones only, minus some. V, J and clone size are taken as reported in that table, and D and trimming were inferred from the DNA itself. The sample includes 120,000 to 150,000 clones, approximately 85% seen only once; the top ten take 8%. The V end lost 5 bases, the J end lost 13 bases, and 14 bases lay between the germline ends. CDR3 length: 12 amino acids. Germline V lookup: CDR1 KGHDR, CDR2 SFDVKD. Enrolled during active infection, Seattle patients were then followed longitudinally.

The rearrangement links TRBV24-1 to TRBJ1-3, with no clear D. Sample: peripheral blood. This TCR derives from a woman aged 55 to 70 with COVID-19, enrolled during active disease. The CDR3 sequence is CATSATARRIYF. DNA of the CDR3: TGTGCCACCAGTGCAACGGCCCGGAGGATATATTTT.